This T cell receptor (beta chain) was observed in a study of identical twins' blood T cells. The germline V gene encodes CDR1 SGHTA and CDR2 FQGNSA. Trimming cost V 2 bases and J 8 bases, with 24 bases left between them. The CDR3 is made up of 17 amino acids. A note on this clonotype: Its antigen remains unknown.

Study-wide findings and caveats: V gene usage reportedly matched far better within twin pairs than unrelated donors. Top TCRbeta clonotypes were shared more with twin than unrelated donors.

Sample barcodes were added at both library ends during cDNA synthesis. From the 5' RACE reads, TCRdb called clonotypes with MiXCR, one entry per CDR3 protein. The table lists 350,000 to 400,000 distinct CDR3 sequences, about 28% of them singletons. Material: PBMCs. This sequence was found in a woman aged 18 to 55 in good health. V and J are TRBV7-2 and TRBJ1-2; D is ambiguous. The DNA for the CDR3 is TGTGCCAGCAGCTTAACAACCCAGGAAAGACGCGTCGACGGCTACACCTTC. This encodes CASSLTTQERRVDGYTF. Full variable domain (missing parts from reference TRBV7-2 and TRBJ1-2): GAGVSQSPSNKVTEKGKDVELRCDPISGHTALYWYRQSLGQGLEFLIYFQGNSAPDKSGLPSDRFSAERTGGSVSTLTIQRTQQEDSAVYLCASSLTTQERRVDGYTFGSGTRLTVV.